This TCR beta chain was found in a study of blood T cell repertoires in COVID-19 (dated by TCRdb to the early 2020s). About the full investigation: Collaborator samples came from the United States, Italy and Spain and covered acute and convalescent phases of COVID-19. A freely available public database, intended as a resource for researchers studying the immune response to SARS-CoV-2, is where the repertoires were released. Samples came from the ongoing ImmuneRACE study (first 160 participants) plus 1,254 subjects from 6 global collaborators. Subjects who had been exposed to COVID-19, were actively infected with it, or had recovered from it provided the deeply sampled blood TCRbeta repertoires that made up the dataset. Nearly every sample came with metadata listing a de-identified subject ID, COVID-19 status, age in years and sex. Where available, HLA class I and class II types were obtained from metadata supplied by the sample provider rather than from assay-based typing. The prospective study material was composed of cDNA or gDNA derived from T cells, B-cell-depleted T cells, or PBMCs. On the study overall, not on this receptor specifically: The amount of clinical and demographic metadata varied by source and participant and was provided uncurated.

The CDR3 measures 11 amino acids from cysteine to phenylalanine. The kept DNA is CDR3 alone, 33 bases in frame from the first base. V loses 2 bases of germline sequence and J loses 4 bases, and the interval between the two ends is 3 bases. Taken from the germline V gene, the CDR1 and CDR2 loops are SGDLS and YYNGEE. TCRbeta CDR3 regions were amplified from genomic DNA by means of the immunoSEQ Assay, a bias-controlled multiplex PCR. Processing in the source paper ran as follows. The number of nucleated cells in each sample was estimated from the amplification of reference gene primers within the assay. Sequence reads were collapsed and filtered to measure the absolute abundance of every unique TCRbeta CDR3 rearrangement. For each sample, productive Simpson clonality was calculated as the square root of Simpson's diversity index over productive rearrangements. TCRdb provides this immuneACCESS table in a form limited to in-frame rearrangements. Some clones are lacking; in checked studies, under half of them reflect an unresolved V gene, and why the rest are absent is not known. V and J calls and clone size are copied from that table; D and trimming were computed from the DNA. The sample yields fewer than 100,000 clones; roughly nine tenths were counted once. The top ten constitute 17% of the sample.

Notes on this clone: There is no known antigen for this receptor. No clone much larger than this one lies a single base away; base qualities are absent.

Each collaborating institution followed its own protocols to collect whole blood in K2EDTA tubes. Collaborator samples were shipped for TCRbeta analysis as frozen whole blood, isolated PBMCs, or DNA extracted from either sample type. The material sequenced was peripheral blood. In this chain, TRBV9 is recombined with TRBJ2-5; the D gene identity is not certain. This TCR derives from an elderly man in a cohort sampled during active COVID-19. In nucleotide form, the sequence is TGTGCCAGCAGCGTCCTAGAGACCCAGTACTTC. It encodes CASSVLETQYF.